This T cell receptor (beta chain) was captured in a study of blood T cell repertoires in COVID-19. The overall study: T cells, B-cell-depleted T cells, or PBMCs supplied cDNA or gDNA.

Sequencing used immunoSEQ multiplex PCR; TCRdb keeps in-frame clones, though not all of them. The data contain almost 250,000 clones, more than 85% of them singletons. Recovered Cohort 3 donors showed two negative PCRs, clearance, or symptom resolution. The receptor comes from a woman under 40 who had recovered from COVID-19. The specimen was PBMCs or T cells enriched from blood (not recorded which).

CDR3: CASSPGQGPSYNSPLHF. CDR3 bases: TGTGCCAGCAGTCCAGGACAGGGGCCGTCCTATAATTCACCCCTCCACTTT. This chain connects TRBV6-6 to TRBJ1-6, with 9 bases matching TRBD1. The V segment lost 5 bases and the J segment 1 base; nucleotides outside the gene matches: 6. The CDR3 sequence is 17 residues long. Germline V gives CDR1 MNHNY, CDR2 SVGAGI (reference sequence).